Below are 16 T cell receptor beta chains sequenced from a single sample in a study of cytomegalovirus exposure and HLA in healthy donors. Primers included in the PCR were 60 Vbeta and 13 Jbeta primers. TCRdb's copy holds only in-frame clones and misses some; the assay was immunoSEQ multiplex PCR. The repertoire includes about 170,000 clones, roughly 80% of them detected once, and roughly 5.2% sits in the top ten. What was sequenced was PBMCs. These receptors were obtained from a woman aged 18-29 years in good health and CMV-seropositive.

Written as DNA, the CDR3 is TGCAGCGTTGGTTTCCCAACAGGGGCCCTCATCAATGAGCAGTTCTTC. This codes for CSVGFPTGALINEQFF. This rearrangement joins TRBV29-1 to TRBJ2-1, with 7 bases identical to TRBD1. The V gene end was trimmed by 4 bases and the J gene end by 6 bases; junction bases not matched to a gene: 15. Germline V gene sequence: CDR1 SQVTM, CDR2 ANQGSEA. The CDR3 spans 16 residues.

This clone was recorded once. The V and J genes are TRBV11-3 and TRBJ2-2; 7 nucleotides align to TRBD1. The V and J ends lost 5 bases and 6 bases, in that order; junction bases with no gene match: 9. Per germline, CDR1 SGHNT and CDR2 YENEEA. The CDR3 is made up of 15 amino acids. As DNA, the CDR3 is TGTGCCAGCAGCCCGCAGACAGGGTCGGCCGGGGAGCTGTTTTTT. Its protein is CASSPQTGSAGELFF.

This clone was seen a few times. V usage is TRBV28 and J usage is TRBJ1-4; 9 bases align to TRBD1. There are 14 residues in the CDR3. Germline lookup yields CDR1 MDHEN and CDR2 SYDVKM. With V trimmed by 6 bases and J by 3 bases, 2 bases remained unmatched. The CDR3 region has the DNA TGTGCCAGCAGACAGGGGGCACCTAATGAAAAACTGTTTTTT. This encodes CASRQGAPNEKLFF.

V gene TRBV30 combines with J gene TRBJ1-6; unclear D gene. Trimming left V 5 bases short and J 3 bases short, with 17 bases between. Per the germline V gene, CDR1 is GTSNPN and CDR2 is SVGIG (reference sequence). The CDR3 contains 16 residues. The CDR3 sequence is CAWGPPRTHYNSPLHF. The CDR3, as DNA: TGTGCCTGGGGTCCCCCCCGCACTCACTATAATTCACCCCTCCACTTT.

This clone was observed at least ten times. This sequence joins TRBV27 and TRBJ2-7; 7 nucleotides align to TRBD1. After removal of 8 bases from V and 7 bases from J, the junction contained 8 bases not matched to a gene. The CDR3 has 12 amino acids. Germline V lookup: CDR1 MNHEY, CDR2 SMNVEV (reference sequence). The CDR3 DNA reads as TGTGCCAGCTCATCTCCGGGACAGGAGCAGTACTTC. This translates into CASSSPGQEQYF.

The rearrangement links TRBV4-2 to TRBJ2-3; TRBD1 matches 12 bases. V shed 0 bases, J shed 2 bases, and the junction held 18 bases outside the gene matches. Germline loops: CDR1 LGHNA, CDR2 YNFKEQ. The CDR3 sequence is 22 residues long. The CDR3 spells CASSQEMPGQGASFGLTDTQYF. In nucleotides, the CDR3 is TGTGCCAGCAGCCAAGAAATGCCGGGACAGGGGGCCTCATTTGGGCTCACAGATACGCAGTATTTT.

This clone was recorded a few times. This chain links TRBV4-2 with TRBJ1-1, with D unclear. CDR3 length: 15 amino acids. Germline V gene sequence: CDR1 LGHNA, CDR2 YNFKEQ. Trimming removed 0 bases from V and 0 bases from J, with 8 bases in between. In DNA form, the CDR3 reads TGTGCCAGCAGCCAAGACAGTATCATGAACACTGAAGCTTTCTTT. Translation: CASSQDSIMNTEAFF.

The chain employs TRBV4-3 and TRBJ1-6; 7 positions match TRBD1. V trimming: 1 base; J trimming: 17 bases; junction bases outside the gene matches: 11. Germline lookup yields CDR1 LGHNA and CDR2 YSLEER. This CDR3 comprises 14 residues. Here the CDR3 reads CASSQALETGPFHF. The CDR3 region has the DNA TGCGCCAGCAGCCAAGCCTTAGAGACAGGGCCTTTCCACTTT.

The chain carries TRBV5-4 and TRBJ2-3, with TRBD1 matching 7 bases. V was clipped by 10 bases and J by 0 bases; unmatched bases: 8. Germline CDR1 and CDR2: SGHNT and YYREEE (reference sequence). The CDR3 consists of 14 residues. CDR3 residues: CAAQPRGSTDTQYF. The DNA for the CDR3 is TGTGCCGCCCAACCCAGGGGGAGCACAGATACGCAGTATTTT.

This chain uses TRBV27 with TRBJ1-2; TRBD1 agrees at 8 bases. Germline V gene lookup returns CDR1 MNHEY and CDR2 SMNVEV (reference sequence). The CDR3 extends over 15 amino acids. V lost 1 base to trimming and J lost 13 bases; unmatched junction nucleotides: 14. CDR3 loop: CASSLFGADRAISTF. The CDR3 nucleotides are TGTGCCAGCAGTTTATTCGGGGCGGACAGGGCGATCTCCACCTTC.

This chain links TRBV4-3 with TRBJ2-5, with a possible D match to TRBD1 (6 bases). The J call may be mistaken, given a closer DNA end match to TRBJ2-7. There are 15 residues in the CDR3. The germline CDR1 and CDR2 sequences are LGHNA and YSLEER. CDR3 nucleotides: TGCGCCAGCAGCCTCCGCTTAGGGGGTTTTTACGAGCAGTACTTC. The encoded protein is CASSLRLGGFYEQYF.

The V and J genes are TRBV19 and TRBJ2-3, with D perhaps matching TRBD2 (5 bases). Per the germline V gene, CDR1 is LNHDA and CDR2 is SQIVND (reference sequence). The V end lost 3 bases, the J end lost 10 bases, and 14 bases lay between the germline ends. The CDR3 contains 13 residues. The CDR3 nucleotides read TGTGCCAGTAGTATCCCGGGTAGCGAGGCGCAGTATTTT. It specifies CASSIPGSEAQYF. Full variable domain (remainder filled in from reference TRBV19 and TRBJ2-3): DGGITQSPKYLFRKEGQNVTLSCEQNLNHDAMYWYRQDPGQGLRLIYYSQIVNDFQKGDIAEGYSVSREKKESFPLTVTSAQKNPTAFYLCASSIPGSEAQYFGPGTRLTVL.

Comment on this clone: The conserved phenylalanine or tryptophan is not found at the CDR3 terminus, so this likely reflects a read error. This rearrangement joins TRBV9 to TRBJ1-1; perhaps TRBD1 as D (5 bases). V lost 0 bases to trimming and J lost 2 bases, with 11 bases between them. CDR1 is SGDLS, CDR2 YYNGEE, per germline. This CDR3 is built from 15 residues. Written as DNA, the CDR3 is TGTGCCAGCAGCGTAGATCGGGGGTTAAACACTGAAGCTTTCCTT. Its translation is CASSVDRGLNTEAFL.

The rearrangement links TRBV5-1 to TRBJ1-3; D gene uncertain. Germline CDR1 SGHRS, CDR2 YFSETQ. V gave up 1 base and J gave up 0 bases, with 11 bases separating them. The CDR3 is made up of 16 amino acids. The CDR3 here is CASSLTDTSSGNTIYF. CDR3 DNA: TGCGCCAGCAGCTTGACCGACACCTCCTCTGGAAACACCATATATTTT.

In DNA, the CDR3 is TGCGCCAGCGGATACGGGGTTGACACTGAAGCTTTCTTT. This codes for CASGYGVDTEAFF. The V call is TRBV5-1, the J call TRBJ1-1, with D hard to call. This CDR3 is built from 13 residues. Trimming removed 7 bases from V and 3 bases from J, with 13 bases in between. From germline, CDR1 is SGHRS and CDR2 YFSETQ.

The rearrangement joins TRBV4-1 to TRBJ2-7; D possibly corresponds to TRBD2 (5 bases). Germline values: CDR1 MGHRA, CDR2 YSYEKL. V lost 0 bases to trimming and J lost 0 bases, with 12 bases between them. The CDR3 consists of 16 residues. The CDR3 sequence: CASSQDGGQASYEQYF. DNA for the CDR3: TGCGCCAGCAGCCAAGATGGCGGGCAGGCCTCCTACGAGCAGTACTTC.